Listed here are 5 T cell receptor beta chains from one sample, sequenced in a study of molecular identifiers for immune sequencing clone quantification. TCRdb passed the PCR reads through MiXCR, listing each CDR3 protein once. The sample contains hundreds of thousands of distinct CDR3 sequences, about 25% of which appear only once. The source material was naive CD8+ T cells from blood, with Jurkat cell RNA spiked in. Subset indicated: FACS-sorted CD8+CD4-CCR7+CD45RA+ naive T cells. These receptors were taken from a human donor in good health. Some libraries in this study had Jurkat cell RNA spiked in.

This clonotype occurred many times. The chain recombines TRBV20-1 with TRBJ2-7; 7 nucleotides agree with TRBD1. V shed 3 bases and J 2 bases; nucleotides not matched to a gene: 4. The CDR3 sequence is 13 residues long. The germline gives CDR1 DFQATT, CDR2 SNEGSKA (reference sequence). CDR3 region: CSASGDSTYEQYF. The CDR3 bases are TGCAGTGCTAGCGGGGACAGCACCTACGAGCAGTACTTC.

V is TRBV10-3 and J is TRBJ2-7; 7 bases line up with TRBD2. CDR3 length equals 15 residues. After removal of 5 bases from V and 7 bases from J, the junction contained 14 bases not matched to a gene. The V gene's germline CDR1 is ENHRY and CDR2 SYGVKD. The CDR3 loop reads CAISNASGHYWEQYF. In DNA, the CDR3 is TGTGCCATCAGTAATGCTAGCGGACACTACTGGGAGCAGTACTTC.

The V and J genes are TRBV20-1 and TRBJ2-7; possible D gene TRBD2, 6 bases. Trimming left V 8 bases short and J 2 bases short, with 16 bases between. The CDR3 totals 13 residues. Looked up from germline, CDR1 is DFQATT and CDR2 is SNEGSKA (reference sequence). The CDR3 region has the DNA TGCAGTACCCCTCCTAGCGACACCTACGAGCAGTACTTC. As protein: CSTPPSDTYEQYF.

This clonotype has a handful of counts. J is TRBJ2-1 and V is TRBV15; D might be TRBD1 (6 bases). The CDR3 consists of 15 residues. V was pared by 0 bases and J by 5 bases, with 11 bases between. CDR1 is LNHNV, CDR2 YYDKDF, per germline (reference sequence). The CDR3 is CATSRDLGHNNEQFF. The CDR3 DNA reads as TGTGCCACCAGCAGAGATTTGGGACACAACAATGAGCAGTTCTTC.

This clonotype showed up just a few times. V and J are TRBV12-3 or TRBV12-4 and TRBJ2-3; D is possibly TRBD2 (5 bases). V dropped 6 bases and J dropped 0 bases, with 16 bases sitting between them. The CDR3 sequence is 16 residues long. The CDR3 protein is CASSGPLAGSTDTQYF. CDR3 nucleotide sequence: TGTGCCAGCAGCGGGCCCCTTGCGGGCAGCACAGATACGCAGTATTTT.